This TCR beta chain is drawn from a study of blood T cell repertoires in COVID-19. The wider study: Samples came from the United States, Italy and Spain, spanning acute and convalescent COVID-19. Sample material is recorded as cDNA or gDNA derived from T cells, B-cell-depleted T cells, or PBMCs.

Repertoires were generated with immunoSEQ multiplex PCR, while TCRdb's copy carries only in-frame clones and drops some. The sample lists about 160,000 clones, 60% to 85% occurring once. The CDR3 has 15 amino acids. J lost 3 bases, V lost 7 bases, and 10 bases had no gene match. Germline assignment: CDR1 LNHDA and CDR2 SQIVND (reference sequence). This TCR came from an older man with acute or convalescent COVID-19. The J gene is TRBJ2-7, the V gene TRBV19, with 9 nucleotides matching TRBD1. The sequencing sample was made of peripheral blood. In DNA, the CDR3 is TGTGCCAGTACAATATCGGGACAGGGTTACTACGAGCAGTACTTC. This gives the protein CASTISGQGYYEQYF.